The text below deals with one TCR beta chain. Its matching antigen is unknown. Reverse transcribed after extraction, RNA yielded cDNA as the sequencing template. Here immunoSEQ multiplex PCR was the method, and the copy in TCRdb shows in-frame clones only, minus some. Here the sample spans over 150,000 clones, more than 60% being singletons. The record originates from a study of CD8+ T cells in alopecia areata. Study-level information: Each of the treated patients was given oral tofacitinib, 5 to 10 mg twice daily, for moderate-to-severe alopecia areata. Tofacitinib exposure lasted 6 to 18 months, followed by 6 months off drug. Regarding the study as a whole: Especially in alopecia totalis/universalis, lesional scalp showed greater clonality than normal scalp did.

Per the germline V gene, CDR1 is SGHRS and CDR2 is YFSETQ. Germline trimming cut 0 bases from V and 3 bases from J; bases unmatched to any gene: 3. This CDR3 is 14 amino acids long. Alopecia areata patients provided lesional scalp punch biopsies and peripheral blood, both collected for the study. The sequence derives from a human donor with alopecia areata. The specimen was CD4+ T cells sorted from blood, collected at week 0. This chain joins TRBV5-1 and TRBJ2-7, with TRBD1 matching over 7 bases. CDR3 loop: CASSLEGAYYEQYF. The CDR3 DNA sequence: TGCGCCAGCAGCTTGGAGGGGGCCTACTACGAGCAGTACTTC.